The 26 T cell receptor beta chains presented below share a single source sample, sequenced in a study of T cells in Graves' hyperthyroidism and ophthalmopathy. Researchers amplified the TCR beta CDR3 regions from RNA transcripts. HTBI primers were used for first-round RT-PCR of the TCR CDR3. Using its own MiXCR run on the multiplex PCR reads, TCRdb lists one record per CDR3 protein. The data contain roughly 400,000 distinct CDR3 sequences, roughly 14% of them singletons. What was sequenced was blood. These TCRs come from a woman between 18 and 29 years old with Graves' hyperthyroidism that later progressed to Graves' ophthalmopathy.

This clonotype turned up a few times. The V call is TRBV30, the J call TRBJ2-6, with TRBD1 matching 8 bases. Germline loops: CDR1 GTSNPN, CDR2 SVGIG (reference sequence). The CDR3 covers 16 residues. Trimming cost V 3 bases and J 4 bases; bases outside gene matches: 8. The CDR3 nucleotides are TGTGCCTGGAGCGGGCAGGGGGCGCACGGGGCCAACGTCCTGACTTTC. Encoded protein: CAWSGQGAHGANVLTF.

This clonotype showed up just a few times. The V call is TRBV29-1, the J call TRBJ1-2; tentative D call: TRBD1 (5 bases). V was pared by 3 bases and J by 8 bases, with 16 bases between. CDR3 length: 13 amino acids. Looked up from germline, CDR1 is SQVTM and CDR2 is ANQGSEA. CDR3 residues: CSVDGGIGGGYTF. In nucleotides, the CDR3 is TGCAGCGTTGATGGGGGTATTGGGGGAGGCTACACCTTC.

This chain joins TRBV6-2 or TRBV6-3 and TRBJ2-1; tentatively, D is TRBD2 (6 bases). V lost 5 bases and J lost 2, with 16 bases in between. In germline, CDR1 is MNHEY, CDR2 SVGEGT. The CDR3 length is 16 residues. Here the CDR3 DNA reads TGTGCCAGCAGTGCCCCTACCGGGACTCCCTACAATGAGCAGTTCTTC. Protein: CASSAPTGTPYNEQFF.

This clonotype was counted many times. V usage is TRBV3-1 and J usage is TRBJ2-5; perhaps TRBD2 as D (6 bases). Germline CDR1 LGHDT, CDR2 YNNKEL (reference sequence). The CDR3 length is 13 residues. V was trimmed by 6 bases and J by 1 base, leaving 9 bases between them. CDR3 DNA sequence: TGTGCCAGCAGAGAGGGAGGCCAAGAGACCCAGTACTTC. This encodes CASREGGQETQYF.

At least ten counts were recorded for this clonotype. CDR3 in DNA: TGCAGTGCTCCCCGGGCTAGCGGGAGGAAAGAGACCCAGTACTTC. Translating it yields CSAPRASGRKETQYF. This chain links TRBV20-1 with TRBJ2-5; 11 bases line up with TRBD2. CDR3 length: 15 residues. In germline, CDR1 is DFQATT, CDR2 SNEGSKA (reference sequence). After removal of 5 bases from V and 3 bases from J, the junction contained 8 bases not matched to a gene.

This clonotype showed up many times. The chain couples TRBV4-1 to TRBJ2-1; 12 bases fit TRBD2. Germline CDR1 reads MGHRA; CDR2 reads YSYEKL. The CDR3 has 17 amino acids. Trimming removed 4 bases from V and 3 bases from J; junction bases left unmatched: 7. CDR3: CASSPSGRAFVYNEQFF. The CDR3, as DNA: TGCGCCAGCAGCCCTAGCGGGAGGGCCTTTGTCTACAATGAGCAGTTCTTC.

This clonotype was found a few times. The J gene is TRBJ2-1, the V gene TRBV6-2 or TRBV6-3; unclear D gene. This CDR3 region has 14 residues. Germline assignment: CDR1 MNHEY and CDR2 SVGEGT. The V end lost 0 bases, the J end lost 8 bases, and 11 bases lay between the germline ends. CDR3 sequence reads: CASSYSEAQDEQFF. CDR3 in DNA: TGTGCCAGCAGTTACTCGGAAGCGCAGGATGAGCAGTTCTTC.

The chain uses TRBV7-8 and TRBJ2-5; 8 positions match TRBD1. This CDR3 contains 17 residues. V was clipped by 0 bases and J by 0 bases; unmatched bases: 6. Germline V gene sequence: CDR1 SGHVS, CDR2 FQNEAQ. The CDR3 sequence: CASSLAFPTGDQETQYF. In DNA form, the CDR3 reads TGTGCCAGCAGCTTAGCTTTCCCGACAGGGGACCAAGAGACCCAGTACTTC.

This clonotype was seen many times. The J gene is TRBJ2-1, the V gene TRBV20-1; D is perhaps TRBD2 (5 bases). Trimming removed 6 bases from V and 4 bases from J, with 10 bases in between. Germline V gene data show CDR1 as DFQATT and CDR2 as SNEGSKA (reference sequence). The CDR3 is made up of 12 amino acids. In DNA form, the CDR3 reads TGCAGTGCCAACCGGGGTTACAATGAGCAGTTCTTC. It yields the protein CSANRGYNEQFF.

This clonotype occurred many times. The V call is TRBV12-3 or TRBV12-4, the J call TRBJ2-5; 14 bases line up with TRBD2. CDR3 length: 15 amino acids. V lost 3 bases, J lost 5 bases, and 2 bases stayed unmatched. This chain's CDR3 is CASSFGTSGSETQYF. The CDR3 DNA follows: TGTGCCAGCAGTTTTGGGACTAGCGGGAGTGAGACCCAGTACTTC.

This clonotype occurred once. J is TRBJ2-5 and V is TRBV6-1; 7 bases align to TRBD2. The CDR3 has 18 residues. Trimming cost V 6 bases and J 0 bases; bases outside gene matches: 16. CDR1 is MNHNS, CDR2 SASEGT, per germline. CDR3 loop: CASSLQGAGSLYQETQYF. The CDR3 nucleotides are TGTGCCAGCAGCCTTCAGGGAGCGGGAAGTCTGTACCAAGAGACCCAGTACTTC.

This clonotype was counted ten times or more. This chain joins TRBV10-3 and TRBJ1-2, with D maybe TRBD1 (6 bases). Germline CDR1 is ENHRY and CDR2 is SYGVKD. This CDR3 is built from 13 residues. Trimming left V 3 bases short and J 6 bases short, with 11 bases between. The CDR3: CAISEGQLDGYTF. In DNA, the CDR3 is TGTGCCATCAGTGAAGGACAGCTCGATGGCTACACCTTC.

The chain recombines TRBV29-1 with TRBJ2-5, with D unclear. There are 12 residues in the CDR3. Trimming shortened V by 1 base and J by 5 bases, and 8 bases separated the two germline ends. Germline V CDR1 and CDR2: SQVTM, ANQGSEA. This CDR3 reads CSVEGNGETQYF. CDR3 nucleotide sequence: TGCAGCGTTGAAGGAAACGGGGAGACCCAGTACTTC.

In its sample, this clonotype was seen many times. This sequence joins TRBV20-1 and TRBJ2-7; 8 bases are a match to TRBD1. The J segment lost 5 bases and the V segment lost 5 bases, leaving 5 bases of the junction unmatched. This CDR3 contains 12 residues. Per the germline V gene, CDR1 is DFQATT and CDR2 is SNEGSKA (reference sequence). CDR3 region: CSALTGGHEQYF. CDR3 coding DNA: TGCAGTGCTTTAACAGGGGGGCACGAGCAGTACTTC.

This clonotype was seen many times. The CDR3 region has the DNA TGTGCCAGCAGTCCTGGACAGGGGTACCCTTCCTACGAGCAGTACTTC. It specifies CASSPGQGYPSYEQYF. The genes are TRBV2 and TRBJ2-7, with 9 bases fitting TRBD1. Germline V gives CDR1 SNHLY, CDR2 FYNNEI. CDR3 length: 16 residues. J gave up 1 base and V 5 bases, and 9 bases lay outside the gene matches. Full variable domain (missing parts from reference TRBV2 and TRBJ2-7): EPEVTQTPSHQVTQMGQEVILRCVPISNHLYFYWYRQILGQKVEFLVSFYNNEISEKSEIFDDQFSVERPDGSNFTLKIRSTKLEDSAMYFCASSPGQGYPSYEQYFGPGTRLTVT.

This clonotype was detected ten times or more. V gene TRBV5-1 combines with J gene TRBJ2-1; 9 bases are shared with TRBD1. Germline V gives CDR1 SGHRS, CDR2 YFSETQ. J was trimmed by 10 bases and V by 3 bases; bases with no gene match: 8. CDR3 size: 14 residues. The chain's CDR3 is CASSSGQGLGEQFF. The CDR3 DNA reads TGCGCCAGCAGCTCGGGACAGGGCTTGGGGGAGCAGTTCTTC.

This clonotype was seen ten or more times. The rearrangement links TRBV5-5 to TRBJ2-7; 8 positions match TRBD2. The CDR3 totals 15 residues. Germline values: CDR1 SGHKS, CDR2 YYEKEE (reference sequence). The J segment lost 3 bases and the V segment lost 0 bases, leaving 5 bases of the junction unmatched. CDR3 sequence reads: CASSLAGGGGYEQYF. The CDR3 nucleotides are TGTGCCAGCAGCTTGGCCGGGGGGGGCGGCTACGAGCAGTACTTC.

This clonotype was seen ten or more times. The rearrangement links TRBV15 to TRBJ2-5; 7 nucleotides line up with TRBD2. Germline V lookup: CDR1 LNHNV, CDR2 YYDKDF (reference sequence). The CDR3 loop spans 18 amino acids. Germline trimming cut 0 bases from V and 5 bases from J; bases unmatched to any gene: 15. The CDR3 DNA sequence: TGTGCCACCAGCAGAGAAGTCCCTGAGCGGGACGCCCGGGAGACCCAGTACTTC. It codes for CATSREVPERDARETQYF.

The table lists this clonotype with a few counts. J is TRBJ2-1 and V is TRBV27; 9 bases are shared with TRBD2. V dropped 6 bases and J dropped 1; count of bases not matched to a gene: 1. The CDR3 extends over 14 amino acids. Germline V gene data show CDR1 as MNHEY and CDR2 as SMNVEV (reference sequence). The chain's CDR3 is CASSTSGSYNEQFF. CDR3 nucleotides: TGTGCCAGCAGCACTAGCGGGTCCTACAATGAGCAGTTCTTC.

The V call is TRBV7-9, the J call TRBJ2-1, with a tentative D call TRBD1 (6 bases). The V gene's germline CDR1 is SEHNR and CDR2 FQNEAQ (reference sequence). Trimming stripped 7 bases from V and 6 bases from J, with 16 bases between. CDR3 length equals 14 residues. CDR3 amino acids: CASIEQGSGNEQFF. In DNA, the CDR3 is TGTGCCAGCATCGAACAGGGCTCTGGCAATGAGCAGTTCTTC.

The V call is TRBV5-1, the J call TRBJ1-4, with D perhaps matching TRBD1 (6 bases). CDR1 and CDR2 from the germline V gene are SGHRS and YFSETQ. V lost 4 bases to trimming and J lost 4 bases, with 14 bases between them. The CDR3 contains 15 residues. CDR3 sequence: CASSTGGPFNEKLFF. The CDR3 DNA reads TGCGCCAGCAGCACTGGGGGGCCCTTTAATGAAAAACTGTTTTTT.

This clonotype was seen at least ten times. The chain employs TRBV15 and TRBJ1-2; D may be TRBD1 (6 bases). The CDR3 spans 15 residues. The germline V gene encodes CDR1 LNHNV and CDR2 YYDKDF (reference sequence). Trimming cost V 1 base and J 3 bases, with 12 bases left between them. The CDR3 coding sequence is TGTGCCACCAGCAGAGGAGAAGGGGGAGACTATGGCTACACCTTC. Translating it yields CATSRGEGGDYGYTF.

This clonotype was observed at least ten times. The chain employs TRBV3-1 and TRBJ2-1, with D hard to call. Trimming took off 0 bases at V and 3 bases at J, with 9 bases between the two ends. The CDR3 is 15 residues long. The germline CDR1 and CDR2 sequences are LGHDT and YNNKEL (reference sequence). CDR3 amino acids: CASSQDWSDYNEQFF. The DNA of the CDR3 is TGTGCCAGCAGCCAAGATTGGAGCGACTACAATGAGCAGTTCTTC.

This clonotype was seen only a few times. The V call is TRBV20-1, the J call TRBJ1-2; D may be TRBD1 (5 bases). Germline loops: CDR1 DFQATT, CDR2 SNEGSKA (reference sequence). The length of the CDR3 is 13 residues. V was cut by 7 bases and J by 7 bases, with 19 bases left in between. CDR3 DNA: TGCAGTGGAAGGGGACTCTCCTTCCCTGGCTACACCTTC. This encodes CSGRGLSFPGYTF.

The rearrangement joins TRBV11-2 to TRBJ2-7; D is unclear. This CDR3 region has 14 residues. Deletions cut 2 bases from V and 5 bases from J, with 13 bases between. Germline V CDR1 and CDR2: SGHAT, FQNNGV. The DNA of the CDR3 is TGTGCCAGCAGCTTATGGTACACGGAAGACGAGCAGTACTTC. It codes for CASSLWYTEDEQYF. The full variable domain, in which reference TRBV11-2 and TRBJ2-7 provide the parts outside the CDR3, is EAGVAQSPRYKIIEKRQSVAFWCNPISGHATLYWYQQILGQGPKLLIQFQNNGVVDDSQLPKDRFSAERLKGVDSTLKIQPAKLEDSAVYLCASSLWYTEDEQYFGPGTRLTVT.

In its sample, this clonotype was seen many times. The chain is built from TRBV7-9 and TRBJ2-5; D perhaps matches TRBD2 (6 bases). The CDR3 length is 12 residues. V lost 4 bases, J lost 5 bases, and 8 bases lay in between. Germline V gene sequence: CDR1 SEHNR, CDR2 FQNEAQ (reference sequence). Here the CDR3 DNA reads TGTGCCAGCAGCTCGGGAGTGGAGACCCAGTACTTC. Its protein product is CASSSGVETQYF.